These 29 T cell receptor beta chains share one sample of origin, sequenced in a study of blood T cell repertoires in COVID-19. Sequencing used immunoSEQ multiplex PCR; TCRdb keeps in-frame clones, though not all of them. The repertoire includes some 130,000 clones, 70% to 90% of them detected once, and approximately 3.6% sits in the top ten. The sequencing input was peripheral blood. These receptors came from an older woman with acute or convalescent COVID-19.

This chain's CDR3 is CASSSLQQGAGYTF. CDR3 DNA: TGTGCCAGCAGTTCGTTACAACAGGGGGCTGGCTACACCTTC. The chain carries TRBV28 and TRBJ1-2; 9 bases are a match to TRBD1. Unmatched junction bases numbered 7, after V lost 4 bases and J lost 7 bases. Germline V lookup: CDR1 MDHEN, CDR2 SYDVKM. There are 14 residues in the CDR3.

For this clone: Other nucleotide sequences from this sample produce the same CDR3. For the CDR3, the DNA is TGTGCCAGCAGCTTGGGGACTAGCGGTTACAATGAGCAGTTCTTC. This translates into CASSLGTSGYNEQFF. The chain combines TRBV11-2 with TRBJ2-1; 11 bases fit TRBD2. This CDR3 has 15 residues. Germline values: CDR1 SGHAT, CDR2 FQNNGV. V shed 3 bases and J 4 bases; nucleotides not matched to a gene: 2.

V usage is TRBV14 and J usage is TRBJ1-3; D remains ambiguous. Per the germline V gene, CDR1 is SGHDN and CDR2 is FVKESK. V lost 4 bases and J lost 0, with 4 bases in between. The CDR3 length is 13 residues. In DNA form, the CDR3 reads TGTGCCAGCAGCCCCAGCTCTGGAAACACCATATATTTT. It codes for CASSPSSGNTIYF.

The count of this clone is one. This same CDR3 is encoded by further DNA sequences in the sample. The V call is TRBV6-2 or TRBV6-3, the J call TRBJ2-6, with 12 positions matching TRBD2. Looked up from germline, CDR1 is MNHEY and CDR2 is SVGEGT. The CDR3 is 20 residues long. Trimming took 0 bases from V and 0 from J; bases not matched to a gene: 6. CDR3 bases: TGTGCCAGCAGTTACTCCCCGGGACTAGCGGGTTTCTCTGGGGCCAACGTCCTGACTTTC. Translating gives CASSYSPGLAGFSGANVLTF.

This chain links TRBV6-5 with TRBJ2-2; maybe TRBD2 (6 bases). Trimming shortened V by 6 bases and J by 1 base, and 9 bases separated the two germline ends. Per germline, CDR1 MNHEY and CDR2 SVGAGI. The CDR3 is made up of 14 amino acids. This chain's CDR3 is CASRRGWNTGELFF. The CDR3 bases are TGTGCCAGCAGGCGGGGATGGAACACCGGGGAGCTGTTTTTT.

The rearrangement uses TRBV24-1 and TRBJ2-1; TRBD1 is a possible D gene (6 bases). Germline V gives CDR1 KGHDR, CDR2 SFDVKD. Trimming shortened V by 0 bases and J by 7 bases, and 9 bases separated the two germline ends. The CDR3 has 14 residues. CDR3 nucleotides: TGTGCCACCAGTGATTTGGGTCAGGGGAATGAGCAGTTCTTC. Encoded protein: CATSDLGQGNEQFF.

CDR3 nucleotides: TGTGCCAGCAGCCCTTCGGGAAGGGCAAACACCATATATTTT. The encoded protein is CASSPSGRANTIYF. The J gene is TRBJ1-3, the V gene TRBV11-2; the D is unclear. The CDR3 length is 14 residues. V lost 5 bases, J lost 6 bases, and 14 bases lay in between. Looked up from germline, CDR1 is SGHAT and CDR2 is FQNNGV. Filled out from reference TRBV11-2 and TRBJ1-3, the complete variable domain reads EAGVAQSPRYKIIEKRQSVAFWCNPISGHATLYWYQQILGQGPKLLIQFQNNGVVDDSQLPKDRFSAERLKGVDSTLKIQPAKLEDSAVYLCASSPSGRANTIYFGEGSWLTVV.

The chain recombines TRBV2 with TRBJ2-1; TRBD2 aligns across 8 bases. The V segment lost 5 bases and the J segment 8 bases; nucleotides outside the gene matches: 17. The CDR3 runs 17 residues. Germline values: CDR1 SNHLY, CDR2 FYNNEI. In nucleotides, the CDR3 is TGTGCCAGCAGTTGGCCGGGTTTCGGACTAGCAGACGATGAGCAGTTCTTC. Protein sequence: CASSWPGFGLADDEQFF. The variable domain in full, with the rest retrieved from reference TRBV2 and TRBJ2-1, is EPEVTQTPSHQVTQMGQEVILRCVPISNHLYFYWYRQILGQKVEFLVSFYNNEISEKSEIFDDQFSVERPDGSNFTLKIRSTKLEDSAMYFCASSWPGFGLADDEQFFGPGTRLTVL.

The V call is TRBV3-1 (or the pseudogene TRBV3-2), the J call TRBJ1-2; D is unclear. This CDR3 has 12 residues. V gave up 0 bases and J gave up 8 bases, with 7 bases separating them. In germline, CDR1 is LGHDT, CDR2 YNNKEL (reference sequence). The CDR3 bases are TGTGCCAGCAGCCAAGATGGTCGGGGCTACACCTTC. Protein product: CASSQDGRGYTF.

This clone has more than one count but fewer than ten. This chain joins TRBV19 and TRBJ2-7, with 12 bases that match TRBD2. This CDR3 comprises 15 residues. The trim removed 4 bases at V and 5 bases at J, leaving 6 bases unmatched. Germline V gene lookup returns CDR1 LNHDA and CDR2 SQIVND (reference sequence). In DNA, the CDR3 is TGTGCCAGTAGTAGCTTGACTAGCGGGAGCCACGAGCAGTACTTC. Its protein product is CASSSLTSGSHEQYF.

V gene TRBV9 combines with J gene TRBJ2-2, with 7 positions matching TRBD1. The V gene end was trimmed by 0 bases and the J gene end by 7 bases; junction bases not matched to a gene: 3. The CDR3 has 14 amino acids. Germline V lookup: CDR1 SGDLS, CDR2 YYNGEE. The CDR3 loop reads CASSVGQGIGELFF. CDR3 coding DNA: TGTGCCAGCAGCGTAGGACAGGGTATCGGGGAGCTGTTTTTT.

Concerning this clone: Other nucleotide sequences from this sample produce the same CDR3. V is TRBV12-3 or TRBV12-4 and J is TRBJ1-2, with a possible D match to TRBD1 (5 bases). CDR3 length: 12 residues. V dropped 4 bases and J dropped 7 bases, with 10 bases sitting between them. CDR3 nucleotide sequence: TGTGCCAGCAGTTCTCCCCAGGGTGGCTACACCTTC. This sequence encodes CASSSPQGGYTF.

This rearrangement joins TRBV28 to TRBJ1-5, with D possibly TRBD1 on 5 matching bases. Between the trimmed V and J ends, which lost 7 bases and 7 bases, there was a span of 17 bases. The CDR3 covers 14 residues. The V gene's germline CDR1 is MDHEN and CDR2 SYDVKM. The DNA of the CDR3 is TGTGCCAGCAACATTATGACCAGGGCCCAGCCCCAGCATTTT. It translates to CASNIMTRAQPQHF.

The CDR3 DNA follows: TGTGCCAGTACTAACCGGGACATAGCTAACTATGGCTACACCTTC. It translates to CASTNRDIANYGYTF. The rearrangement links TRBV19 to TRBJ1-2, with D perhaps matching TRBD1 (6 bases). The germline V and J ends were trimmed by 7 bases and 0 bases, with 15 bases remaining between them. Germline CDR1 reads LNHDA; CDR2 reads SQIVND (reference sequence). This CDR3 is built from 15 residues.

V is TRBV27 and J is TRBJ1-6; the D gene is possibly TRBD1 (5 bases). This CDR3 has 15 residues. V was cut by 8 bases and J by 9 bases, with 20 bases left in between. From germline, CDR1 is MNHEY and CDR2 SMNVEV (reference sequence). CDR3 sequence (DNA): TGTGCCAGCGGGAGGGCAATTCAGGGCTCTTCACCCCTCCACTTT. The encoded protein is CASGRAIQGSSPLHF.

J is TRBJ1-4 and V is TRBV27; no firm D call. Germline V gene data show CDR1 as MNHEY and CDR2 as SMNVEV (reference sequence). V was pared by 6 bases and J by 4 bases, with 15 bases between. The CDR3 is 15 amino acids. The CDR3 DNA reads as TGTGCCAGCAGCCCGATAGACTTCATTAATGAAAAACTGTTTTTT. As protein: CASSPIDFINEKLFF.

The sample holds one count of this clone. The chain employs TRBV24-1 and TRBJ1-2; D perhaps matches TRBD1 (6 bases). Germline CDR1 reads KGHDR; CDR2 reads SFDVKD. Trimming cost V 3 bases and J 8 bases, with 21 bases left between them. CDR3 length: 16 amino acids. CDR3: CATSDTTGTRLEGYTF. CDR3 in DNA: TGTGCCACCAGTGATACTACAGGGACCCGATTGGAAGGCTACACCTTC.

The chain is built from TRBV6-5 and TRBJ2-7, with 13 bases aligning to TRBD2. The CDR3 length is 15 residues. Germline V lookup: CDR1 MNHEY, CDR2 SVGAGI. J gave up 5 bases and V 6 bases, and 7 bases lay outside the gene matches. Written as DNA, the CDR3 is TGTGCCAGCAGCAGGACTAGCGGGGGCCCCCACGAGCAGTACTTC. It specifies CASSRTSGGPHEQYF.

This sequence joins TRBV7-6 and TRBJ1-5, with D perhaps matching TRBD1 (5 bases). The V and J ends lost 4 bases and 6 bases respectively, with 10 bases between them. The CDR3 length is 13 residues. The germline V gene has CDR1 SGHVS and CDR2 FNYEAQ. This CDR3 is CASSSRGLQPQHF. Here the CDR3 DNA reads TGTGCCAGCAGCTCAAGGGGACTTCAGCCCCAGCATTTT.

The chain links TRBV7-3 to TRBJ1-1; 8 bases agree with TRBD1. The V segment lost 2 bases and the J segment 6 bases; nucleotides outside the gene matches: 8. CDR1 and CDR2 from the germline V gene are SGHTA and FQGTGA. The CDR3 extends over 15 amino acids. CDR3 loop: CASSLRQGQGSEAFF. CDR3 sequence (DNA): TGTGCCAGCAGCTTACGCCAAGGACAGGGCTCTGAAGCTTTCTTT.

The chain carries TRBV2 and TRBJ1-1; D remains ambiguous. The CDR3 loop spans 13 amino acids. Germline assignment: CDR1 SNHLY and CDR2 FYNNEI. The germline V and J ends were trimmed by 5 bases and 0 bases, with 7 bases remaining between them. CDR3 sequence: CASSLSLNTEAFF. The CDR3 region has the DNA TGTGCCAGCAGTCTTTCCCTGAACACTGAAGCTTTCTTT. Variable domain in full (rest from reference TRBV2 and TRBJ1-1): EPEVTQTPSHQVTQMGQEVILRCVPISNHLYFYWYRQILGQKVEFLVSFYNNEISEKSEIFDDQFSVERPDGSNFTLKIRSTKLEDSAMYFCASSLSLNTEAFFGQGTRLTVV.

This clone was observed a single time. This chain links TRBV6-1 with TRBJ2-2; D may be TRBD1 (6 bases). Trimming stripped 3 bases from V and 6 bases from J, with 11 bases between. The germline CDR1 and CDR2 sequences are MNHNS and SASEGT. The CDR3 extends over 14 amino acids. Here the CDR3 DNA reads TGTGCCAGCAGTGACCTACAGGGCGCCGGGGAGCTGTTTTTT. It yields the protein CASSDLQGAGELFF.

This chain joins TRBV29-1 and TRBJ2-1; 9 nucleotides line up with TRBD2. Germline assignment: CDR1 SQVTM and CDR2 ANQGSEA. There are 18 residues in the CDR3. The trim removed 1 base at V and 1 base at J, leaving 11 bases unmatched. The chain's CDR3 is CSVEVRLAAFGSYNEQFF. The DNA of the CDR3 is TGCAGCGTTGAAGTTCGACTAGCGGCCTTTGGGTCCTACAATGAGCAGTTCTTC.

This clone has more than one count but fewer than ten. The chain couples TRBV7-3 to TRBJ1-6; the match to TRBD1 covers 9 bases. The CDR3 length is 16 residues. V gave up 5 bases and J gave up 4 bases; unmatched junction bases: 6. The germline gives CDR1 SGHTA, CDR2 FQGTGA. CDR3 sequence: CASSRDGQGYNSPLHF. CDR3 sequence (DNA): TGTGCCAGCAGCCGGGATGGACAGGGGTATAATTCACCCCTCCACTTT.

The chain links TRBV30 to TRBJ1-5; TRBD1 agrees at 9 bases. Trimming removed 4 bases from V and 5 bases from J; junction bases left unmatched: 15. In germline, CDR1 is GTSNPN, CDR2 SVGIG (reference sequence). The CDR3 is made up of 17 amino acids. CDR3 DNA: TGTGCCTGGACCCCCCAAAAGGGACAGGGCCTCGATCAGCCCCAGCATTTT. This codes for CAWTPQKGQGLDQPQHF.

The V gene is TRBV3-1 (or the pseudogene TRBV3-2), the J gene TRBJ1-3, with TRBD1 as a possible D gene (6 bases). V gave up 4 bases and J gave up 2 bases, with 12 bases separating them. The CDR3 totals 15 residues. Germline V gene lookup returns CDR1 LGHDT and CDR2 YNNKEL (reference sequence). The chain's CDR3 is CASSPRGNAGNTIYF. The DNA of the CDR3 is TGTGCCAGCAGCCCTAGGGGGAACGCTGGAAACACCATATATTTT.

The rearrangement links TRBV10-1 to TRBJ2-1; 8 nucleotides line up with TRBD2. In germline, CDR1 is WNHNN, CDR2 SYGVQD (reference sequence). The CDR3 is 15 residues long. Trimming took 1 base from V and 10 from J; bases not matched to a gene: 9. The CDR3, as DNA: TGCGCCAGCAGTGAGTACAGCGGGGGTCGGGGGGAGCAGTTCTTC. Translating it yields CASSEYSGGRGEQFF.

The J gene is TRBJ2-5, the V gene TRBV30, with a tentative D call TRBD1 (6 bases). The germline V gene has CDR1 GTSNPN and CDR2 SVGIG (reference sequence). V was shortened by 1 base and J by 3 bases, with 6 bases between the two germline ends. The CDR3 runs to 12 residues. CDR3 DNA: TGTGCCTGGAGTGACAGGGAAGAGACCCAGTACTTC. Its translation: CAWSDREETQYF.

The chain is built from TRBV19 and TRBJ2-2, with TRBD2 matching over 9 bases. This CDR3 is 15 amino acids long. Per the germline V gene, CDR1 is LNHDA and CDR2 is SQIVND (reference sequence). V was pared by 5 bases and J by 8 bases, with 9 bases of the junction left unmatched. CDR3 protein: CASSHPGLAVGELFF. CDR3 nucleotide sequence: TGTGCCAGTAGTCATCCGGGACTAGCAGTGGGGGAGCTGTTTTTT.